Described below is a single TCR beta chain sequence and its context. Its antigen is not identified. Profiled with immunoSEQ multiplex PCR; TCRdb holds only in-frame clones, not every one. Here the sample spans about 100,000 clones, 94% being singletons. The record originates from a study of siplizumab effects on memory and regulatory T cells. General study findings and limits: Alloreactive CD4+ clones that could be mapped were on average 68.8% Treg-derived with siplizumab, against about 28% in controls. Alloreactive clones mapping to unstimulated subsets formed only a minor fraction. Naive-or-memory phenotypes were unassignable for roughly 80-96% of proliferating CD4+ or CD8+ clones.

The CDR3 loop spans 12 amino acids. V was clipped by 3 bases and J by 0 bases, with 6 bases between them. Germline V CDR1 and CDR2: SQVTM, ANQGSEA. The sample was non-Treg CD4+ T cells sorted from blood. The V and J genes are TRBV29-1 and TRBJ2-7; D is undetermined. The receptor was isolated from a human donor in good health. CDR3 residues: CSVESVSYEQYF. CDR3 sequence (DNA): TGCAGCGTTGAGTCAGTCTCCTACGAGCAGTACTTC.